What follows is one TCR beta chain and its context. Germline lookup yields CDR1 SGDLS and CDR2 YYNGEE. The V end lost 3 bases, the J end lost 3 bases, and 15 bases lay between the germline ends. The CDR3 spans 15 residues. These data belong to a study of blood T cell repertoires in COVID-19. Overall study: The study drew acute and convalescent COVID-19 samples from the United States, Italy and Spain.

Per the authors' pipeline: By means of reference gene primer amplification, nucleated cell counts were estimated. Assay used: immunoSEQ multiplex PCR; TCRdb lists only in-frame clones, some missing. V and J calls and clone size come straight from that table; D and trimming were deduced from the DNA. In the table there are 150,000 to 200,000 clones, more than 70% of which are singletons. This clonotype was obtained from an older woman who had recovered from COVID-19. V gene TRBV9 combines with J gene TRBJ1-1, with D hard to call. The sample comprised peripheral blood. The CDR3 DNA sequence: TGTGCCAGCAGCGGACCGCAGAGTGAGGACACTGAAGCTTTCTTT. Its translation is CASSGPQSEDTEAFF.